This entry features one T cell receptor beta chain sequence. Antigen specificity is unknown. PCR employed 60 Vbeta and 13 Jbeta primers. Repertoires were generated with immunoSEQ multiplex PCR, while TCRdb's copy carries only in-frame clones and drops some. The data hold about 250,000 clones, with roughly 70% observed a single time. These data originate in a study of cytomegalovirus exposure and HLA in healthy donors. V lost 0 bases and J 5 bases, leaving 16 bases between the germline ends. Germline V gene lookup returns CDR1 MNHNS and CDR2 SASEGT. The CDR3 extends over 16 amino acids. Each of the donors was a healthy bone marrow donor. Findings and caveats of the study: Reports described diagnosis of cytomegalovirus status by the classifier as highly specific and sensitive. Per a prior analysis, the majority of TCR beta V segments were productive roughly 87% or roughly 30% of the time.

This receptor was taken from a female donor in good health and CMV-seronegative. This chain connects TRBV6-1 to TRBJ1-2; the D gene is possibly TRBD1 (6 bases). Sample: PBMCs. As DNA, the CDR3 is TGTGCCAGCAGTGAAGCAATGGGTCAGGGGATTTATGGCTACACCTTC. Encoded protein: CASSEAMGQGIYGYTF.